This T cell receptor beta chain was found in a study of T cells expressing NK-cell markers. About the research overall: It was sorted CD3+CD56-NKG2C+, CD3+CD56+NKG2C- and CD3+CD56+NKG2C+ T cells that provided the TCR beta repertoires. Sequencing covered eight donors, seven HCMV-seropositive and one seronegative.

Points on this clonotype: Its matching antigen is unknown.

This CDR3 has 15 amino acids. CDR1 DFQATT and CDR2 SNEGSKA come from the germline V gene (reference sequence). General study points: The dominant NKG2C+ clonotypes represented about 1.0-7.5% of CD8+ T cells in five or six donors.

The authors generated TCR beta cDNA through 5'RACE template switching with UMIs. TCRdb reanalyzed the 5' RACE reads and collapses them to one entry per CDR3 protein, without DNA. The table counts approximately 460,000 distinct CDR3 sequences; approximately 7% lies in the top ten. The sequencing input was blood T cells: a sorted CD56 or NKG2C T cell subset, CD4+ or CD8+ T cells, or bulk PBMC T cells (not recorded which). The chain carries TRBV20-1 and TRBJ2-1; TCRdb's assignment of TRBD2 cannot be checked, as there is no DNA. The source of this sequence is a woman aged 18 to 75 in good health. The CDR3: CSARRTSGSYNEQFF.